The next 9 T cell receptor beta chains were all read from a single sample in a study of stem cell transplantation in POMP-related autoinflammatory disease. Some clones are missing from TCRdb's copy, which holds only in-frame ones; the method was immunoSEQ multiplex PCR. The sample holds 25,000 to 40,000 clones, 70% to 90% seen once. The sequencing here drew on CD4+ T cells from PBMCs, taken before stem cell transplantation. The receptors derive from a human donor with POMP-related autoinflammation and immune dysregulation (PRAID).

This rearrangement joins TRBV7-9 to TRBJ2-2, with 7 bases identical to TRBD2. The CDR3 has 16 amino acids. Looked up from germline, CDR1 is SEHNR and CDR2 is FQNEAQ (reference sequence). The V gene end was trimmed by 7 bases and the J gene end by 4 bases; junction bases not matched to a gene: 12. CDR3 sequence reads: CASTYPGRGSTGELFF. The CDR3 DNA reads as TGTGCCAGCACCTACCCTGGGAGGGGTAGCACCGGGGAGCTGTTTTTT.

This chain connects TRBV2 to TRBJ1-4; D is ambiguous. Germline CDR1 reads SNHLY; CDR2 reads FYNNEI. The CDR3 contains 14 residues. V was cut by 1 base and J by 4 bases, with 7 bases left in between. The CDR3 nucleotides read TGTGCCAGCAGTGAAGGAGCCCTTAATGAAAAACTGTTTTTT. Residues: CASSEGALNEKLFF.

V usage is TRBV5-1 and J usage is TRBJ2-3, with 12 bases that match TRBD2. The J segment lost 6 bases and the V segment lost 0 bases, leaving 5 bases of the junction unmatched. This CDR3 region has 16 residues. Per the germline V gene, CDR1 is SGHRS and CDR2 is YFSETQ. CDR3 sequence: CASSLAPGLAGDTQYF. The CDR3 DNA follows: TGCGCCAGCAGCTTGGCGCCAGGACTAGCGGGGGATACGCAGTATTTT.

The CDR3 bases are TGTGCCAGCAGTGGTGGGGGACAGAGCACAGATACGCAGTATTTT. Translation gives CASSGGGQSTDTQYF. This chain joins TRBV6-1 and TRBJ2-3, with 7 bases that match TRBD1. This CDR3 region has 15 residues. V was pared by 4 bases and J by 0 bases, with 4 bases of the junction left unmatched. Per germline, CDR1 MNHNS and CDR2 SASEGT.

This chain uses TRBV15 with TRBJ1-2; tentatively, D is TRBD1 (6 bases). V lost 6 bases to trimming and J lost 4 bases, with 12 bases between them. This CDR3 is 13 amino acids long. Per the germline V gene, CDR1 is LNHNV and CDR2 is YYDKDF (reference sequence). CDR3 nucleotides: TGTGCCACCAGTAGGGGGGGGGCCTATGGCTACACCTTC. Its translation: CATSRGGAYGYTF.

In this sample, this clone turned up a few times. V usage is TRBV9 and J usage is TRBJ1-2, with D perhaps TRBD1 (6 bases). Germline assignment: CDR1 SGDLS and CDR2 YYNGEE. Deletions cut 4 bases from V and 8 bases from J, with 27 bases between. The CDR3 sequence is 17 residues long. DNA of the CDR3: TGTGCCAGCAGCCAGAGACTGGGCGCGGGGGCTGTGGGCGGCTACACCTTC. Protein sequence: CASSQRLGAGAVGGYTF.

This CDR3 reads CASSYVRGDTEAFF. In DNA, the CDR3 is TGTGCCAGCAGTTACGTGAGGGGGGACACTGAAGCTTTCTTT. The V and J genes are TRBV6-5 and TRBJ1-1, with a possible D match to TRBD1 (6 bases). Looked up from germline, CDR1 is MNHEY and CDR2 is SVGAGI. The CDR3 loop spans 14 amino acids. V gave up 2 bases and J gave up 3 bases, with 10 bases separating them.

This chain joins TRBV9 and TRBJ2-3, with 9 bases matching TRBD2. CDR3 length: 15 residues. The V gene end was trimmed by 4 bases and the J gene end by 5 bases; junction bases not matched to a gene: 8. Germline CDR1 SGDLS, CDR2 YYNGEE. As DNA, the CDR3 is TGTGCCAGCAGCTTTAGCGGGAGAGAGGGAGATACGCAGTATTTT. Protein product: CASSFSGREGDTQYF.

The chain recombines TRBV5-1 with TRBJ2-6; D is undetermined. Trimming pared 5 bases from V and 0 bases from J, leaving 9 bases between. The CDR3 runs to 15 residues. Germline assignment: CDR1 SGHRS and CDR2 YFSETQ. The CDR3 sequence is CASSLQVSGANVLTF. For the CDR3, the DNA is TGCGCCAGCAGTCTTCAGGTCTCTGGGGCCAACGTCCTGACTTTC.